The following is a T cell receptor beta chain sequence with its context. Deletions cut 2 bases from V and 5 bases from J, with 9 bases between. The CDR3 loop spans 13 amino acids. CDR1 is SGHNT, CDR2 YENEEA, per germline. The sample originates from a study of shared clonotypes between healthy human individuals. About the study: A donor's plate count was three for CD4 naive and three for CD4 memory; CD8 naive had two and CD8 memory one.

Positively selected for CCR7, the CD45RO-negative cells used as naive CD8 cells excluded terminally differentiated effector memory CD45RA+ cells. TCRdb's table, derived via immunoSEQ multiplex PCR, lists solely in-frame clones and lacks some. The top ten hold 0.25% to 0.35% of the sample, which has hundreds of thousands of clones, 95% to 98% seen once. The receptor comes from a man under 40 in good health. Sequencing input: naive CD8+ T cells sorted from blood. J is TRBJ2-5 and V is TRBV11-3; D remains unclear. CDR3 region: CASSLRVLETQYF. The CDR3 DNA reads as TGTGCCAGCAGCTTACGAGTTCTCGAGACCCAGTACTTC. The full variable domain, completed using reference TRBV11-3 and TRBJ2-5, is EAGVVQSPRYKIIEKKQPVAFWCNPISGHNTLYWYLQNLGQGPELLIRYENEEAVDDSQLPKDRFSAERLKGVDSTLKIQPAELGDSAVYLCASSLRVLETQYFGPGTRLLVL.